A single sample is the source of the 3 T cell receptor beta chains below, sequenced in a study of T cells in placental villitis. Sequencing used immunoSEQ v4. Sequenced by immunoSEQ multiplex PCR; TCRdb stores in-frame clones only, minus some. The sample has 3,000 to 3,500 clones; roughly 79% are singletons. What was sequenced was placental tissue containing maternal and fetal cells. The receptors were gathered from a human patient with infectious villitis; the placental T cells may come from both mother and fetus.

This clone was counted a single time. This chain connects TRBV7-3 to TRBJ2-3, with D unclear. The germline V and J ends were trimmed by 5 bases and 2 bases, with 11 bases remaining between them. The germline V gene encodes CDR1 SGHTA and CDR2 FQGTGA. This CDR3 spans 14 amino acids. The CDR3 DNA reads TGTGCCAGCAGCCCGGAGTACGACACAGATACGCAGTATTTT. Translated: CASSPEYDTDTQYF.

The chain combines TRBV18 with TRBJ1-1, with D unresolved. V shed 6 bases and J shed 0 bases, with 17 bases lying between them. The germline gives CDR1 KGHSH, CDR2 LQKENI. The CDR3 loop spans 16 amino acids. This CDR3 is CASSQNNEILNTEAFF. CDR3 DNA sequence: TGTGCCAGCTCCCAGAACAACGAGATTTTGAACACTGAAGCTTTCTTT.

The chain carries TRBV24-1 and TRBJ2-3; 11 bases are shared with TRBD1. Germline V gene sequence: CDR1 KGHDR, CDR2 SFDVKD. This CDR3 has 15 residues. The V segment lost 9 bases and the J segment 3 bases; nucleotides outside the gene matches: 7. Here the CDR3 reads CATGEGQGVTDTQYF. The DNA of the CDR3 is TGTGCCACCGGGGAGGGACAGGGGGTAACAGATACGCAGTATTTT.